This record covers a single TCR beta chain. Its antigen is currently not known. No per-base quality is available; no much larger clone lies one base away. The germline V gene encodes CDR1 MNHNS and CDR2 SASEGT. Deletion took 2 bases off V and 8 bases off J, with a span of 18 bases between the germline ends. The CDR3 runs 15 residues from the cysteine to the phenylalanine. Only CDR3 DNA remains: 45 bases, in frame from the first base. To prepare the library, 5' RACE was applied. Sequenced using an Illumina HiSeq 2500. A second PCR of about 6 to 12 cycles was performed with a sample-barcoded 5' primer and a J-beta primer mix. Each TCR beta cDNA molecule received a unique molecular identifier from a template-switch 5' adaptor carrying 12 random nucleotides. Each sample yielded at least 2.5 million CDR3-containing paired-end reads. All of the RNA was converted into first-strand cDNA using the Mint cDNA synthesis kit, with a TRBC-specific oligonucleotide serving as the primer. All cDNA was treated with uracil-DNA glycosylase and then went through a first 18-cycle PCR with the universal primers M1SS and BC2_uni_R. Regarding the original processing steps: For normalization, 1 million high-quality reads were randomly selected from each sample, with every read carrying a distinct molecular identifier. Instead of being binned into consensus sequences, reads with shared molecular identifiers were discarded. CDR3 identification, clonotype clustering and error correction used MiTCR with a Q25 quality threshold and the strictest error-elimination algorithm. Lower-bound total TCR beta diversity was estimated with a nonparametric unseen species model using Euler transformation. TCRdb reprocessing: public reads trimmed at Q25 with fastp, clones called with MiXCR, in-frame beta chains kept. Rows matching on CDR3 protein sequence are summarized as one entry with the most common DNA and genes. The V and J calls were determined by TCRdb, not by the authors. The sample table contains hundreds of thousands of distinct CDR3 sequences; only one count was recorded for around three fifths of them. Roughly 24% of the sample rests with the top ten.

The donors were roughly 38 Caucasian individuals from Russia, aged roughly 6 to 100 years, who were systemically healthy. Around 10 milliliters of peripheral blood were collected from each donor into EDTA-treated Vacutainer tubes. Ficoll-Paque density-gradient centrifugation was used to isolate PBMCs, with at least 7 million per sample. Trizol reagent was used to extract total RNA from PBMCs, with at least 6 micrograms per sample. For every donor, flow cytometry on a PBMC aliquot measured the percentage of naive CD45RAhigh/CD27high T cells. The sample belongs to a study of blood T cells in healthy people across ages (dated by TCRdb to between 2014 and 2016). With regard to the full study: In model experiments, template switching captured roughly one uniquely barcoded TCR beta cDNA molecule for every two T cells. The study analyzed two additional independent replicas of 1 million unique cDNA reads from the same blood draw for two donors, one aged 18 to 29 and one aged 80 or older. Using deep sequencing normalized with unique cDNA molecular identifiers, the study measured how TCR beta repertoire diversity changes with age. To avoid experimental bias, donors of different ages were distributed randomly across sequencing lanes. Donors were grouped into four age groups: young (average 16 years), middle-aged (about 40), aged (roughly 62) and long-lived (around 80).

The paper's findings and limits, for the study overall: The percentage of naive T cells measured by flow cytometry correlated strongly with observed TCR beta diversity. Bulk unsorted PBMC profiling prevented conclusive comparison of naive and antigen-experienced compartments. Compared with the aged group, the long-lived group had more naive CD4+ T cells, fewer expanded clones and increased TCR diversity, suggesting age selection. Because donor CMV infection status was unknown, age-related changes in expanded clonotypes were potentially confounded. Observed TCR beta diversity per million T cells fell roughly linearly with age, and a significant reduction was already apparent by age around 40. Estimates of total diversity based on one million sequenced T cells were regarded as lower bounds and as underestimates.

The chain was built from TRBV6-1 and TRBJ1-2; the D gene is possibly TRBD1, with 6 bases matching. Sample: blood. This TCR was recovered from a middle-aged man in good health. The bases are TGTGCCAGCAGTGAAAATGGCGTGCGGGGGCTCGGCTACACCTTC. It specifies CASSENGVRGLGYTF.